This TCR beta chain emerged from a study of blood T cell repertoires in COVID-19. Assay: immunoSEQ multiplex PCR; the TCRdb copy retains only in-frame clones and omits some. The sample lists 400,000 to 500,000 clones; about 88% were seen once. Sequences were obtained from PBMCs or T cells enriched from blood (not recorded which). The source of this sequence is a woman younger than 35 who had been exposed to COVID-19.

Here the CDR3 reads CASSPWTGGEDEQFF. The CDR3 DNA sequence: TGTGCCAGCTCACCCTGGACAGGGGGCGAGGATGAGCAGTTCTTC. The V and J genes are TRBV18 and TRBJ2-1; 11 bases map to TRBD1. Germline V CDR1 and CDR2: KGHSH, LQKENI. The CDR3 runs to 15 residues. V dropped 3 bases and J dropped 8; count of bases not matched to a gene: 6.